The clone carrying this T cell receptor (beta chain) was seen just once. The antigen remains undetermined. Presence of unique molecular identifiers characterized the TCR beta cDNA libraries. TCRdb recomputed calls from the PCR reads with MiXCR, one row per CDR3 protein. This table holds about 430,000 distinct CDR3 sequences, more than 30% found once. The CDR3 spans 15 residues. Germline V lookup: CDR1 SGHRS, CDR2 YFSETQ. Trimming removed 0 bases from V and 1 base from J, with 10 bases in between. This specimen comes from a study of post-analysis software for immune sequencing data. In the study overall: Recorded disease courses covered relapsing-remitting, secondary progressive and progressive-relapsing multiple sclerosis. Some patients had no subtype annotation.

Study findings and constraints: Included in a set of about 5 TRBV segments more frequent in patients than controls were TRBV5-6, TRBV5-1 and TRBV20-1.

Sequencing used blood. The chain joins TRBV5-1 to TRBJ2-5; TRBD1 might be the D (6 bases). The TCR was taken from a girl aged 2 to 10 with multiple sclerosis. Written as DNA, the CDR3 is TGCGCCAGCAGCTTGGCCAGGGGTGGCCAAGAGACCCAGTACTTC. This translates into CASSLARGGQETQYF.